Below, one T cell receptor (beta chain) is given with its context. The antigen remains undetermined. The sample holds other DNA sequences that translate to the same CDR3. Assay: immunoSEQ multiplex PCR; the TCRdb copy retains only in-frame clones and omits some. Of roughly 1,100,000 clones listed, 60% to 80% are singletons. This sample stems from a study of shared clonotypes between healthy human individuals. Whole-study findings and limits: Read depth was anticipated to influence clonotype sharing among donors. Larger estimated richness was generally recorded for naive subsets relative to memory subsets.

What was sequenced was memory CD4+ T cells sorted from blood. Subset in this sample: CD45RA-negative fraction. The clonotype originates from a man in his late teens or twenties in good health.

The DNA for the CDR3 is TGTGCCAGCAGCTCATGGACGGGAAACACTGAAGCTTTCTTT. It yields the protein CASSSWTGNTEAFF. The V gene is TRBV7-2, the J gene TRBJ1-1; unclear D gene. Germline CDR1 and CDR2: SGHTA and FQGNSA. With 4 bases removed from V and 2 bases from J, the gap between germline ends came to 11 bases. The CDR3 consists of 14 residues.